This T cell receptor beta chain was found in a study of shared clonotypes between healthy human individuals. This was a deep-level run. Using immunoSEQ multiplex PCR, the repertoire was profiled, and TCRdb retains in-frame clones only, with some absent. The data show approximately 1.5 million clones, approximately 98% seen once. Broader study findings: A generally larger estimated richness was seen in naive subsets than in memory subsets.

Regarding this clone: Antigen unknown.

The donor population consisted of healthy HIV-negative adults with no recent acute infections or vaccinations. CDR3 length: 16 amino acids. CDR1 and CDR2 from the germline V gene are SGHAT and FQNNGV. V was shortened by 2 bases and J by 6 bases, with 17 bases between the two germline ends. The V gene is TRBV11-2, the J gene TRBJ2-1; D is possibly TRBD2 (6 bases). Sequencing used naive CD4+ T cells sorted from blood. As to subset: CD45RA+ positively selected. The receptor's source is a man aged 30 to 39 in good health. The CDR3 nucleotides read TGTGCCAGCAGCTTAATCCAACTAGCTGTCTCCAATGAGCAGTTCTTC. Protein product: CASSLIQLAVSNEQFF.